Listed below are T cell receptor beta chains from one sample, sequenced in a study of cytomegalovirus exposure and HLA in healthy donors. Profiling relied on immunoSEQ multiplex PCR, and the TCRdb table lists in-frame clones only, not all of them. The data contain over 110,000 clones, 70% to 80% of them singletons. The specimen sequenced was PBMCs. These TCRs come from a female donor in good health and CMV-seronegative. The CDR3 runs from the conserved cysteine through the conserved F or W. The D gene is left open where the match is weak. Some rows mark clone size as missing; the rest say once, few, many or name a class of expanded clone.

TRBV6-6,.,TRBJ2-7,TRBD2,CASRPSGGAQAAEQYF,TGTGCCAGCAGGCCTTCGGGGGGGGCGCAGGCGGCCGAGCAGTACTTC
TRBV30,.,TRBJ2-1,TRBD2,CAWRKAGGDEQFF,TGTGCCTGGAGAAAAGCGGGAGGCGATGAGCAGTTCTTC
TRBV29-1,.,TRBJ1-2,.,CSVYYPRDNYYGYTF,TGCAGCGTTTATTACCCCCGGGACAACTACTATGGCTACACCTTC
TRBV7-9,.,TRBJ2-3,TRBD2,CASSLAQIAGADTQYF,TGTGCCAGCAGCTTAGCTCAGATAGCGGGAGCAGATACGCAGTATTTT
TRBV27,once,TRBJ2-1,.,CASSPTGTEANEQFF,TGTGCCAGCAGCCCGACTGGGACTGAGGCCAATGAGCAGTTCTTC
TRBV9,.,TRBJ2-1,.,CASSVDRLAPNEQFF,TGTGCCAGCAGCGTAGATCGGCTAGCGCCCAATGAGCAGTTCTTC
TRBV10-1,.,TRBJ2-2,TRBD2,CASSESSGGRAGNTGELFF,TGCGCCAGCAGTGAGTCGTCCGGCGGGAGGGCTGGGAACACCGGGGAGCTGTTTTTT
TRBV5-1,.,TRBJ2-7,TRBD2,CASSRWASGPATYEQYF,TGCGCCAGCAGCAGGTGGGCTAGCGGGCCAGCGACCTACGAGCAGTACTTC
TRBV10-1,.,TRBJ2-2,TRBD2,CARPKWGRAGTSGVNTGELFF,TGCGCCAGGCCCAAGTGGGGGAGGGCCGGGACTAGCGGGGTTAACACCGGGGAGCTGTTTTTT
TRBV2,.,TRBJ1-1,.,CASSLTRGNTEAFF,TGTGCCAGCAGTCTCACGCGGGGTAACACTGAAGCTTTCTTT
TRBV28,.,TRBJ1-5,TRBD1,CASSSPGQGATQPQHF,TGTGCCAGCAGTTCCCCGGGACAGGGGGCGACTCAGCCCCAGCATTTT
TRBV7-2,.,TRBJ2-5,TRBD2,CASSLRLAGETQYF,TGTGCCAGCAGCTTGAGACTAGCAGGGGAGACCCAGTACTTC
TRBV5-1,.,TRBJ2-7,.,CASSLAGDSYEQYF,TGCGCCAGCAGCTTGGCCGGTGACTCCTACGAGCAGTACTTC
TRBV6-1,.,TRBJ2-7,TRBD1,CASSEYPSGTGSSEQYF,TGTGCCAGCAGTGAGTACCCTTCCGGGACAGGGTCTAGCGAGCAGTACTTC
TRBV6-6,.,TRBJ2-3,TRBD1,CAGTGTGGTDTQYF,TGTGCCGGGACCGGGACAGGGGGTACAGATACGCAGTATTTT
TRBV4-1,.,TRBJ2-2,TRBD1,CASSIRQGANTGELFF,TGCGCCAGCAGCATCCGACAGGGGGCGAACACCGGGGAGCTGTTTTTT
TRBV9,once,TRBJ1-5,TRBD1,CASGLGTGNQPQHF,TGTGCCAGCGGCCTAGGGACAGGGAACCAGCCCCAGCATTTT
TRBV4-1,.,TRBJ2-1,.,CASSQDVTGTPHYNEQFF,TGCGCCAGCAGCCAAGACGTGACCGGGACACCTCACTACAATGAGCAGTTCTTC
TRBV10-1,once,TRBJ1-2,.,CASSESTVPGESGYTF,TGCGCCAGCAGTGAGTCGACCGTTCCGGGGGAAAGTGGCTACACCTTC
TRBV15,.,TRBJ2-3,.,CATSRRSGDGADTQYF,TGTGCCACCAGCAGACGGTCAGGGGATGGGGCAGATACGCAGTATTTT
TRBV28,few,TRBJ1-2,TRBD1,CASSLTGEGSGYTF,TGTGCCAGCAGTTTGACAGGGGAAGGTAGTGGCTACACCTTC
TRBV6-5,few,TRBJ1-2,TRBD1,CASRGTGENGYTF,TGTGCCAGCAGGGGGACAGGGGAAAATGGCTACACCTTC
TRBV10-3,.,TRBJ2-2,.,CAINSGTGELFF,TGTGCCATCAATTCAGGGACCGGGGAGCTGTTTTTT
TRBV10-1,few,TRBJ2-2,.,CARKGLKGTGELFF,TGCGCCAGGAAAGGACTAAAGGGCACCGGGGAGCTGTTTTTT
TRBV27,.,TRBJ2-2,.,CASRPGQENTGELFF,TGTGCCAGCAGGCCAGGCCAGGAGAACACCGGGGAGCTGTTTTTT
TRBV9,.,TRBJ2-7,.,CASSVEGRGYEQYF,TGTGCCAGCAGCGTAGAAGGGAGAGGCTACGAGCAGTACTTC
TRBV6-6,.,TRBJ1-5,.,CASSYSQGNQPQHF,TGTGCCAGCAGTTACTCGCAGGGCAATCAGCCCCAGCATTTT
TRBV5-1,.,TRBJ1-5,.,CASSGRGGPNQPQHF,TGCGCCAGCAGCGGACGCGGAGGACCGAATCAGCCCCAGCATTTT
TRBV5-1,few,TRBJ1-2,TRBD1,CASSLDRSGGSGYGYTF,TGCGCCAGCAGCTTGGATCGGTCAGGGGGGTCCGGGTATGGCTACACCTTC
TRBV5-4,.,TRBJ2-7,.,CASSLELEAYEQYF,TGTGCCAGCAGCTTGGAACTAGAGGCCTACGAGCAGTACTTC
TRBV19,.,TRBJ1-2,TRBD1,CASSTGDRDHGYTF,TGTGCCAGTAGCACCGGTGACAGGGATCATGGCTACACCTTC
TRBV2,.,TRBJ1-3,TRBD1,CARTGQGVGNTIYF,TGTGCCAGGACTGGACAGGGGGTCGGAAACACCATATATTTT
TRBV5-6,.,TRBJ2-5,TRBD1,CASSSGTGGVGWTQYF,TGTGCCAGCAGCTCCGGGACAGGGGGTGTCGGATGGACCCAGTACTTC
TRBV11-3,.,TRBJ2-7,TRBD2,CASSLGSGGTYEQYF,TGTGCCAGCAGCTTAGGAAGCGGGGGAACCTACGAGCAGTACTTC
TRBV29-1,.,TRBJ2-7,TRBD2,CSVEDRREGRYEQYF,TGCAGCGTTGAAGATCGGAGGGAGGGCCGATACGAGCAGTACTTC
TRBV21-1,.,TRBJ2-3,.,CAAWKDRGRYTQYF,TGTGCCGCTTGGAAGGACAGGGGGAGGTATACGCAGTATTTT
TRBV7-9,.,TRBJ1-5,.,CASSLASSRPQHF,TGTGCCAGCAGCTTAGCAAGCTCTCGGCCCCAGCATTTT
TRBV5-1,.,TRBJ2-1,TRBD2,CASSLPGTKQFF,TGCGCCAGCAGCCTCCCCGGGACTAAGCAGTTCTTC
TRBV7-8,once,TRBJ2-1,.,CASSLDPTYNEQFF,TGTGCCAGCAGCTTAGATCCTACCTACAATGAGCAGTTCTTC
TRBV30,.,TRBJ2-7,.,CAWSPIGGSEQYF,TGTGCCTGGAGTCCTATAGGGGGAAGTGAGCAGTACTTC
TRBV12-5,.,TRBJ1-6,.,CASGLGRQENSYNSPLHF,TGTGCTAGTGGTTTGGGGAGACAGGAAAACTCCTATAATTCACCCCTCCACTTT
TRBV7-9,.,TRBJ2-5,TRBD2,CASSLGLAGEETQYF,TGTGCCAGCAGCTTAGGACTAGCGGGGGAAGAGACCCAGTACTTC
TRBV11-2,few,TRBJ1-2,TRBD1,CASRPQGQRYGYTF,TGTGCCAGCAGACCCCAGGGACAGCGCTATGGCTACACCTTC
TRBV5-1,.,TRBJ1-2,.,CASSLALGEVGYTF,TGCGCCAGCAGCTTGGCCCTGGGGGAGGTTGGCTACACCTTC
TRBV6-1,.,TRBJ2-1,TRBD2,CASRQSGVSEQFF,TGTGCCAGCAGACAGAGCGGGGTATCTGAGCAGTTCTTC
TRBV6-6,.,TRBJ2-5,.,CASSYLKETQYF,TGTGCCAGCAGTTACTTAAAAGAGACCCAGTACTTC
TRBV5-1,.,TRBJ2-5,.,CASSLEWETQYF,TGCGCCAGCAGCCTTGAGTGGGAGACCCAGTACTTC
TRBV10-3,.,TRBJ1-3,.,CAISETGTSSGNTIYF,TGTGCCATCAGTGAGACAGGGACAAGCTCTGGAAACACCATATATTTT